The entry below gives a single T cell receptor (beta chain) sequence along with its context. The sample originates from a study of blood T cell repertoires in COVID-19. Study details: There were acute and convalescent COVID-19 samples, and they came from the United States, Italy and Spain. The cDNA or gDNA used as material had been derived from T cells, B-cell-depleted T cells, or PBMCs.

Original analysis: Amplifying reference gene primers gave estimates of nucleated cell counts. Using immunoSEQ multiplex PCR, the repertoire was profiled, and TCRdb retains in-frame clones only, with some absent. That table supplies the V and J calls and clone size; D and trimming were determined from the DNA. The top ten clones hold 11% of a sample with approximately 320,000 clones, roughly 86% of them seen once. V was trimmed by 6 bases and J by 5 bases, leaving 28 bases between them. Germline CDR1 and CDR2: SGHAT and FQNNGV. The CDR3 has 18 amino acids. While infection was still active, Seattle patients were enrolled and then followed longitudinally.

The TCR sequence derives from a young woman with COVID-19, enrolled during active disease. The chain is built from TRBV11-2 and TRBJ1-1; weak D call: TRBD1 (5 bases). Sequencing was carried out using peripheral blood. The chain's CDR3 is CASSSLGYGAGSNTEAFF. The CDR3 DNA follows: TGTGCCAGCAGTTCCCTAGGATATGGCGCAGGGTCGAATACTGAAGCTTTCTTT.